Following are 12 T cell receptor beta chains from one sample sequenced in a study of blood T cell repertoires in COVID-19 (dated by TCRdb to the early 2020s). Libraries were prepared through the immunoSEQ multiplex PCR assay. Drawn from immuneACCESS, this table holds only the in-frame rearrangements with V and J called that TCRdb kept. Clones are partly lost; checked studies trace under half to an unresolved V gene and leave the rest unexplained. The sample yields about 230,000 clones; roughly 82% were counted once. The top ten hold approximately 2% of the sample. The sample consisted of peripheral blood. The receptors come from a man aged 40-50 years who had recovered from COVID-19.

The J gene is TRBJ2-1, the V gene TRBV7-8, with D maybe TRBD1 (6 bases). Germline V CDR1 and CDR2: SGHVS, FQNEAQ. The CDR3 sequence is 16 residues long. Trimming shortened V by 4 bases and J by 0 bases, and 13 bases separated the two germline ends. The CDR3 nucleotides are TGTGCCAGCAGCTCCAGCAGGGGAAGCTCCTACAATGAGCAGTTCTTC. Encoded protein: CASSSSRGSSYNEQFF. The variable domain in full, completed from reference TRBV7-8 and TRBJ2-1, reads GAGVSQSPRYKVAKRGQDVALRCDPISGHVSLFWYQQALGQGPEFLTYFQNEAQLDKSGLPSDRFFAERPEGSVSTLKIQRTQQEDSAVYLCASSSSRGSSYNEQFFGPGTRLTVL.

V usage is TRBV6-5 and J usage is TRBJ2-7; TRBD1 aligns across 7 bases. Unmatched junction bases numbered 5, after V lost 0 bases and J lost 0 bases. The CDR3 contains 16 residues. Germline V gene data show CDR1 as MNHEY and CDR2 as SVGAGI. CDR3 amino acids: CASSYSEGARSYEQYF. The CDR3 nucleotides are TGTGCCAGCAGTTACTCTGAGGGGGCCCGCTCCTACGAGCAGTACTTC.

V and J are TRBV5-1 and TRBJ1-6; D may be TRBD1 (6 bases). Germline V gene data show CDR1 as SGHRS and CDR2 as YFSETQ. The CDR3 is 15 residues long. V lost 0 bases, J lost 3 bases, and 7 bases lay in between. The CDR3 loop is CASSLEQGYNSPLHF. Here the CDR3 DNA reads TGCGCCAGCAGCTTGGAACAGGGCTATAATTCACCCCTCCACTTT.

The V call is TRBV7-2, the J call TRBJ2-7; the D gene is possibly TRBD1 (6 bases). Germline values: CDR1 SGHTA, CDR2 FQGNSA. Trimming shortened V by 3 bases and J by 3 bases, and 12 bases separated the two germline ends. This CDR3 is 14 amino acids long. Written as DNA, the CDR3 is TGTGCCAGCAGCTTGCCGGGACACAGCTACGAGCAGTACTTC. Translated, it gives CASSLPGHSYEQYF.

J is TRBJ2-7 and V is TRBV4-1, with D possibly being TRBD2 (6 bases). This CDR3 contains 13 residues. CDR1 is MGHRA, CDR2 YSYEKL, per germline. V was shortened by 1 base and J by 4 bases, with 8 bases between the two germline ends. The DNA for the CDR3 is TGCGCCAGCAGCCAAGGTGGGGGGTACGAGCAGTACTTC. Residues: CASSQGGGYEQYF.

V usage is TRBV5-1 and J usage is TRBJ1-3; 7 nucleotides align to TRBD1. This CDR3 has 14 amino acids. The germline gives CDR1 SGHRS, CDR2 YFSETQ. After removal of 4 bases from V and 8 bases from J, the junction contained 9 bases not matched to a gene. This CDR3 reads CASSPGQVRDTIYF. For the CDR3, the DNA is TGCGCCAGCAGCCCAGGACAGGTCAGGGACACCATATATTTT.

This clone was counted only a few times. This chain links TRBV10-3 with TRBJ1-3, with D unclear. V gave up 3 bases and J gave up 0 bases, with 15 bases separating them. Per the germline V gene, CDR1 is ENHRY and CDR2 is SYGVKD. The CDR3 spans 17 residues. CDR3 in DNA: TGTGCCATCAGTGACAGGCAGGACTTCAGCTCTGGAAACACCATATATTTT. Protein sequence: CAISDRQDFSSGNTIYF.

This rearrangement joins TRBV29-1 to TRBJ2-3, with no clear D. V lost 1 base and J lost 2, with 10 bases in between. The germline gives CDR1 SQVTM, CDR2 ANQGSEA. The CDR3 covers 14 residues. The chain's CDR3 is CSVEGQLHTDTQYF. CDR3 DNA: TGCAGCGTTGAAGGCCAACTCCACACAGATACGCAGTATTTT.

V and J are TRBV7-2 and TRBJ1-2, with D unclear. Trimming removed 0 bases from V and 0 bases from J, with 14 bases in between. Germline CDR1 and CDR2: SGHTA and FQGNSA. The CDR3 is 17 amino acids. The DNA of the CDR3 is TGTGCCAGCAGCTTAGCGGCCAGGCTTGCTTCTAACTATGGCTACACCTTC. This translates into CASSLAARLASNYGYTF.

The gene calls are TRBV2 and TRBJ2-7; a possible D gene is TRBD1 (6 bases). The CDR3 has 16 residues. Trimming left V 0 bases short and J 0 bases short, with 12 bases between. The germline V gene encodes CDR1 SNHLY and CDR2 FYNNEI. This chain's CDR3 is CASSEARVRGSYEQYF. The CDR3 DNA follows: TGTGCCAGCAGTGAAGCGAGGGTCAGGGGCTCCTACGAGCAGTACTTC.

This sequence joins TRBV7-9 and TRBJ1-2; 8 bases fit TRBD1. The trim removed 4 bases at V and 7 bases at J, leaving 8 bases unmatched. Germline CDR1 reads SEHNR; CDR2 reads FQNEAQ (reference sequence). The CDR3 contains 14 residues. In nucleotides, the CDR3 is TGTGCCAGCAGCTCACAGGGGGAGCAGGGTGGCTACACCTTC. Protein: CASSSQGEQGGYTF.

V usage is TRBV9 and J usage is TRBJ1-1; 11 bases map to TRBD1. This CDR3 comprises 17 residues. Germline trimming cut 2 bases from V and 5 bases from J; bases unmatched to any gene: 11. From germline, CDR1 is SGDLS and CDR2 YYNGEE. The CDR3 DNA is TGTGCCAGCAGCGTGGGTATATGGGACAGGGGGGTTACTGAAGCTTTCTTT. Translated: CASSVGIWDRGVTEAFF.